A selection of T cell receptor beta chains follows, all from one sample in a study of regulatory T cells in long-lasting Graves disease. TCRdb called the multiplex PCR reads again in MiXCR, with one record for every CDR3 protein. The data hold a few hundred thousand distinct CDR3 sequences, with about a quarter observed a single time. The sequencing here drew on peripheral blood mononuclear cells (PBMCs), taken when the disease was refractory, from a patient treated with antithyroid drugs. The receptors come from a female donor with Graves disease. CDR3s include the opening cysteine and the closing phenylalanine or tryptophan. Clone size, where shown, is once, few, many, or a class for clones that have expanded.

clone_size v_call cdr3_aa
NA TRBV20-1 CSARGVGTGPNEKLFF
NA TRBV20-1 CSARDLGPGLAGRQETQYF
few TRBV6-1 CASSPRIQRSDYEQYF
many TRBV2 CASTAGGGSTEAFF
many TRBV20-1 CSARDRGRGSSPLHF
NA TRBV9 CASSVDMTTGSNEQYF
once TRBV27 CASSSKGQGDIQYF
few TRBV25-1 CASTASASGSEQYF
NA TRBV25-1 CASTPGLGPTNEKLFF
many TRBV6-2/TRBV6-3 CASSYSGTVNEKLFF
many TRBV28 CASTRLGPTYEQYF
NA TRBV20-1 CSARAPFPTNYGYTF
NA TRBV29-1 CSVSTKSNTEAFF
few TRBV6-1 CASSGWDSKYEQYF
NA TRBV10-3 CAIRVSGRTDYEQYF
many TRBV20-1 CSAPSGQNYGYTF
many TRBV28 CASRLPGDTEAFF
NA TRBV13 CASETGANTGELFF
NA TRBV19 CASRTGQGNNQPQHF
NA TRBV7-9 CASSLDSRTALEQYF
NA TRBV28 CASGIGRRSYEQYF
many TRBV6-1 CASSEVRNYGYTF
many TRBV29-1 CSVEGISTEAFF
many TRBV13 CASSLGLRQETQYF
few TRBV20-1 CSARGRTGREGRQPQHF
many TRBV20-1 CSARELAEETQYF
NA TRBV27 CASSLQGMAGNTIYF
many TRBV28 CASNLRGGDDEQYF
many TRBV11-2 CASSLGTTGYTF
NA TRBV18 CASSVGNNQPQHF
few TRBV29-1 CSVVAAGGKGYEQYF
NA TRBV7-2 CASSLDRGYNQPQHF
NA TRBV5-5 CASETRELSEQFF
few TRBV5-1 CASSFAGGRDEKLFF
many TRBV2 CASSEGGQSNQPQHF
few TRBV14 CASSQDPYSDNYEQYF
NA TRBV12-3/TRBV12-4 CASNRDGRRDEQFF
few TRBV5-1 CASSLVGTAPYEQYF
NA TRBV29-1 CSAEGVAGGRTDTQYF
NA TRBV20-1 CSARSSARIYEQYF
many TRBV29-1 CSVGSVAPAFF
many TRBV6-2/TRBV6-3 CASAPDSMNTEAFF
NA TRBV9 CASSVGMGTEAFF
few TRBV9 CASSGTGHGAETQYF
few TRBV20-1 CSARSGTSGGTYEQYF
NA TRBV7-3 CASSLVPNMAGASYNEQFF
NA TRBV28 CASSSYLGGGNQPQHF
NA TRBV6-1 CASRSGTSGSPNTGELFF
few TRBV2 CASSAQAGGTNEQFF
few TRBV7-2 CASSFGRSGPADTQYF
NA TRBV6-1 CASSITGAAEAFF
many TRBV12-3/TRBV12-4 CASSPTGTNGYTF
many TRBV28 CASSFSPGTGNEQYF
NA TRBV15 CATSRDLGDRYYEQYF
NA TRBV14 CASSQAPGPSYGYTF
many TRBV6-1 CASRRTGSYEQYF
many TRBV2 CASSAGIGSNQPQHF
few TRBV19 CASSRGTGDYEQYF
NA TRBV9 CASSVDGGAGVGTFF